This T cell receptor beta chain was obtained from a study of cytomegalovirus exposure and HLA in healthy donors. In the PCR, 60 Vbeta and 13 Jbeta primers were used. Methods used by the authors: Later, tens of millions of unique TCR beta chains were counted in an analysis, and 8.5 million to 13 million of them were shared. Only in-frame clones appear in the TCRdb table, and some are missing; sequencing was by immunoSEQ multiplex PCR. The D gene and trimming were derived from the DNA, and the V and J assignments and clone size from that table. The repertoire includes approximately 140,000 clones, 55% to 80% of them detected once, and roughly an eighth sits in the top ten. General study findings and limits: The study listed about 150 cytomegalovirus-associated TCR beta chains.

This clone was seen once. Its antigen is currently unknown. Healthy people donating bone marrow made up the donors. This TCR derives from a human donor in good health. Sequenced input: PBMCs.

The CDR3 nucleotides are TGTGCCAGCAGGACCGGCCGGTCAGGGACAGATACGCAGTATTTT. The encoded protein is CASRTGRSGTDTQYF. The rearrangement joins TRBV2 to TRBJ2-3; TRBD1 might be the D (5 bases). From germline, CDR1 is SNHLY and CDR2 FYNNEI. The CDR3 is made up of 15 amino acids. V was shortened by 6 bases and J by 3 bases, with 16 bases between the two germline ends.